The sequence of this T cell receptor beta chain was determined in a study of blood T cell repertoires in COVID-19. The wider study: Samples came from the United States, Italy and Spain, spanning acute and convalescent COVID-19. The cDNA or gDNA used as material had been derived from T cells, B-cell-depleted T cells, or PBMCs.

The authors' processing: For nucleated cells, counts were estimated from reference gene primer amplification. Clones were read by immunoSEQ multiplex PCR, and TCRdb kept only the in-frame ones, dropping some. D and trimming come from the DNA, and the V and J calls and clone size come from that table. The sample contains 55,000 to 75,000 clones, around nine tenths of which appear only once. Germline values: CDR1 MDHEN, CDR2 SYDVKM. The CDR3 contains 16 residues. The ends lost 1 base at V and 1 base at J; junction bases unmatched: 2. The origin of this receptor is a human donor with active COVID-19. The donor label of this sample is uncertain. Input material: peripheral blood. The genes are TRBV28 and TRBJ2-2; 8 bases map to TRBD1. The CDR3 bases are TGTGCCAGCAGTTTATTAGGGACAGGGAACACCGGGGAGCTGTTTTTT. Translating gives CASSLLGTGNTGELFF.